This T cell receptor beta chain is from a study of response to subunit inactivated influenza vaccine. TCRdb passed the RT-PCR reads through MiXCR, listing each CDR3 protein once. The sample holds over 300,000 distinct CDR3 sequences; 21% are singletons and the top ten take roughly a tenth. Germline lookup yields CDR1 LNHDA and CDR2 SQIVND (reference sequence). This CDR3 contains 14 residues. V dropped 3 bases and J dropped 4 bases, with 13 bases sitting between them. This clonotype occurred a few times. This clonotype was sampled from a man aged 45-69 years who received an inactivated influenza vaccine. The sample here was PBMCs from blood, taken approximately 22 months after vaccination. V gene TRBV19 combines with J gene TRBJ2-7; D is possibly TRBD1 (6 bases). The CDR3 DNA sequence: TGTGCCAGTAGTATTGCTCAGGGGAGATACGAGCAGTACTTC. Translated, it gives CASSIAQGRYEQYF.